This T cell receptor beta chain came from a study of technical replicates of blood from several donors. Only in-frame clones appear in the TCRdb table, and some are missing; sequencing was by immunoSEQ multiplex PCR. The data show 85,000 to 100,000 clones, under 95% seen once. The CDR3 spans 16 residues. The V segment lost 5 bases and the J segment 5 bases; nucleotides outside the gene matches: 6. The V gene's germline CDR1 is SGHAT and CDR2 FQNNGV. The chain links TRBV11-2 to TRBJ2-2; 12 positions agree with TRBD2. The receptor was derived from a human donor in good health. The sample taken for sequencing was T cells isolated from PBMCs. CDR3 in DNA: TGTGCCAGCAGCCTAGCGGGAGGGCCAAGGACCGGGGAGCTGTTTTTT. Its protein is CASSLAGGPRTGELFF.